Listed here are 11 T cell receptor beta chains from one sample, sequenced in a study of shared clonotypes between healthy human individuals (dated by TCRdb to about 2020). The protocol used for the library was the immunoSEQ multiplex PCR assay. TCRdb re-hosts the immuneACCESS table, in-frame sequences only. Its copies lack some clones; in the studies checked, an unresolved V gene accounts for under half of them, and the cause for the rest is not known. A total of 1,400,000 or so clones appear in this sample, 97% to 99% of them only once. The ten largest clones add up to over 0.3% of the sample. Material for sequencing was naive CD4+ T cells sorted from blood. According to the study, the label for this sample's cell subset or site signals: CD45RA+ positively selected. Every receptor here comes from a man younger than 40 in good health.

The V and J genes are TRBV19 and TRBJ1-2; 11 nucleotides line up with TRBD1. The V segment lost 11 bases and the J segment 9 bases; nucleotides outside the gene matches: 14. The CDR3 is 14 residues long. Germline V lookup: CDR1 LNHDA, CDR2 SQIVND (reference sequence). The CDR3, as DNA: TGTGCCTCCGGGGAGGGTAGGACAGGGGGCAGCTACACCTTC. It encodes CASGEGRTGGSYTF.

The rearrangement uses TRBV19 and TRBJ2-1, with D perhaps matching TRBD1 (6 bases). Germline-derived CDR1 and CDR2 are LNHDA and SQIVND (reference sequence). The V end was cut by 4 bases, the J end by 9 bases, with 25 bases between. This CDR3 region has 17 residues. CDR3 nucleotides: TGTGCCAGTAGTAAACAGACAGGCGCGCGATCAGCCGTTGAGCAGTTCTTC. It encodes CASSKQTGARSAVEQFF.

With respect to this clone: The identical CDR3 is also encoded by other nucleotide sequences in the sample. The chain joins TRBV2 to TRBJ2-7; TRBD1 matches at 8 bases. V gave up 6 bases and J gave up 0 bases; unmatched junction bases: 4. Germline V gene sequence: CDR1 SNHLY, CDR2 FYNNEI. This CDR3 has 14 residues. For the CDR3, the DNA is TGTGCCAGCAGCGGGACAGGAGGCTCCTACGAGCAGTACTTC. Its protein product is CASSGTGGSYEQYF.

The rearrangement joins TRBV28 to TRBJ1-3; D is undetermined. CDR3 length: 17 amino acids. Germline CDR1 is MDHEN and CDR2 is SYDVKM. V was clipped by 3 bases and J by 0 bases, with 15 bases between them. The CDR3: CASSFPGVASSGNTIYF. Written as DNA, the CDR3 is TGTGCCAGCAGTTTCCCCGGGGTCGCCAGCTCTGGAAACACCATATATTTT.

The rearrangement uses TRBV2 and TRBJ2-7; 11 positions agree with TRBD2. V trimming: 2 bases; J trimming: 0 bases; junction bases outside the gene matches: 3. Looked up from germline, CDR1 is SNHLY and CDR2 is FYNNEI. The CDR3 has 16 residues. This CDR3 reads CASSESSGRPSYEQYF. The DNA for the CDR3 is TGTGCCAGCAGTGAATCTAGCGGGAGGCCCTCCTACGAGCAGTACTTC.

This sequence joins TRBV6-6 and TRBJ2-5; 7 bases are a match to TRBD2. Trimming at V came to 8 bases and at J to 1 base, leaving 10 bases not matched to a gene. The germline gives CDR1 MNHNY, CDR2 SVGAGI (reference sequence). This CDR3 has 15 amino acids. CDR3 bases: TGTGCCAGCCGGGACTACAAGAGGGTCCAAGAGACCCAGTACTTC. It is translated as CASRDYKRVQETQYF.

The chain combines TRBV7-9 with TRBJ2-3; the match to TRBD2 covers 7 bases. Germline V gene data show CDR1 as SEHNR and CDR2 as FQNEAQ (reference sequence). The ends lost 5 bases at V and 2 bases at J; junction bases unmatched: 7. The CDR3 length is 15 residues. The chain's CDR3 is CASSRQAGATDTQYF. The CDR3, as DNA: TGTGCCAGCAGCCGGCAGGCGGGAGCCACAGATACGCAGTATTTT. Looking up the rest from reference TRBV7-9 and TRBJ2-3 gives the full variable domain: DTGVSQNPRHKITKRGQNVTFRCDPISEHNRLYWYRQTLGQGPEFLTYFQNEAQLEKSRLLSDRFSAERPKGSFSTLEIQRTEQGDSAMYLCASSRQAGATDTQYFGPGTRLTVL.

The V call is TRBV6-6, the J call TRBJ1-5; D gene ambiguous. The V and J ends lost 2 bases and 6 bases respectively, with 17 bases between them. The CDR3 consists of 16 residues. CDR1 is MNHNY and CDR2 is SVGAGI in the germline V gene (reference sequence). CDR3 nucleotides: TGTGCCAGCAGTTACCAGAAGGAGTGGGGTTTTCAGCCCCAGCATTTT. Translation: CASSYQKEWGFQPQHF.

V gene TRBV2 combines with J gene TRBJ2-5; TRBD1 or TRBD2 may be the D gene (5 bases each). V dropped 4 bases and J dropped 4 bases, with 10 bases sitting between them. In germline, CDR1 is SNHLY, CDR2 FYNNEI. The CDR3 length is 13 residues. In DNA form, the CDR3 reads TGTGCCAGCAGTGGAGGGGACGGAGAGACCCAGTACTTC. Encoded protein: CASSGGDGETQYF.

The rearrangement uses TRBV4-3 and TRBJ1-1; tentative D call: TRBD1 (6 bases). Germline CDR1 and CDR2: LGHNA and YSLEER. Between the trimmed V and J ends, which lost 3 bases and 1 base, there was a span of 12 bases. This CDR3 region has 15 residues. For the CDR3, the DNA is TGCGCCAGCAGCCACCGGACAGCCTCGAACACTGAAGCTTTCTTT. It encodes CASSHRTASNTEAFF.

The chain combines TRBV6-1 with TRBJ1-1; D is possibly TRBD1 (5 bases). This CDR3 is built from 14 residues. V lost 2 bases to trimming and J lost 11 bases, with 18 bases between them. Looked up from germline, CDR1 is MNHNS and CDR2 is SASEGT. The CDR3 sequence is CASSERPLGGWAFF. The CDR3 bases are TGTGCCAGCAGTGAACGCCCTTTGGGGGGTTGGGCTTTCTTT.